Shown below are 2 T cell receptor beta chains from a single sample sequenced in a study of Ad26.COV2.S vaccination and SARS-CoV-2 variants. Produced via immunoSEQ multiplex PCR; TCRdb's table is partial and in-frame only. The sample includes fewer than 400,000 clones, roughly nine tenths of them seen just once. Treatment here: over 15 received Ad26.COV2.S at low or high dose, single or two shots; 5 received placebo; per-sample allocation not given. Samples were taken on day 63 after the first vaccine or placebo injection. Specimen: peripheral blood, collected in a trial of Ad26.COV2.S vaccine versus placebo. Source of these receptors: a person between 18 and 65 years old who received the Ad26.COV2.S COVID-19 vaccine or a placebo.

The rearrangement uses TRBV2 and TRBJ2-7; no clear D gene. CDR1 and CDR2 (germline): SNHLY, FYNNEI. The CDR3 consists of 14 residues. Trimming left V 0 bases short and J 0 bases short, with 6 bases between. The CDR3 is CASSEAATSYEQYF. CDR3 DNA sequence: TGTGCCAGCAGTGAAGCGGCCACCTCCTACGAGCAGTACTTC.

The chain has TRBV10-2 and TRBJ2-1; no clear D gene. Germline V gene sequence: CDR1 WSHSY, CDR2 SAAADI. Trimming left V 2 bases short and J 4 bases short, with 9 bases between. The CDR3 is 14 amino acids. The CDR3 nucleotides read TGCGCCAGCAGTGAGACTACAGAGTACAATGAGCAGTTCTTC. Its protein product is CASSETTEYNEQFF.